This T cell receptor beta chain was profiled in a study of blood T cells in healthy people across ages. Study-level information: Capturing about one barcoded beta molecule per two T cells was achieved by template switching.

The CDR3 has 17 residues. The junction had 8 bases not matched to a gene; V was cut back by 5 bases and J by 1 base. CDR1 is DFQATT and CDR2 is SNEGSKA in the germline V gene (reference sequence). In each sample, at least 7 million PBMCs were isolated. Alongside a J-beta primer mix, a sample-barcoded 5' primer served in a second PCR lasting roughly 7 to 12 cycles. Each CDR3 protein is one row after TCRdb ran MiXCR on the 5' RACE reads. The table has around 990,000 distinct CDR3 sequences, under 30% seen once. This same sample was also taken into another study, of T cells of mothers and their children. That source notes: In this cohort, donors were a few healthy Caucasian mothers plus their six children. Overlap in related mother-child pairs always slightly exceeded unrelated pairs, never significantly.

The source of this sequence is a girl aged 2 to 9 in good health. The chain has TRBV20-1 and TRBJ2-3, with TRBD2 matching 14 bases. Sequencing was done on a sample of blood. CDR3 in amino acids: CSARTSGRWGGTDTQYF. In DNA, the CDR3 is TGCAGTGCTCGGACTAGCGGGAGGTGGGGGGGCACAGATACGCAGTATTTT.